This T cell receptor beta chain was recovered during a study of shared clonotypes between healthy human individuals. Only one count was recorded for this clone. Adult donors, all healthy and HIV-negative, had no recent acute infections or vaccinations. Measured with immunoSEQ multiplex PCR; TCRdb has only the in-frame clones, and not every one. Of millions of clones listed, more than 80% are singletons. This CDR3 contains 15 residues. Trimming took off 6 bases at V and 6 bases at J, with 21 bases between the two ends. Germline-derived CDR1 and CDR2 are SQVTM and ANQGSEA. This rearrangement joins TRBV29-1 to TRBJ2-1; no clear D gene. Specimen: naive CD4+ T cells from PBMCs. Subset noted: CD45RA+ positively selected. The receptor's source is a man between 18 and 29 years old in good health. Some clones in this sample may be carry-over from other donors' samples. Written as DNA, the CDR3 is TGCAGCGTAGGCTGGGCCGACCCATGGACCAATGAGCAGTTCTTC. It yields the protein CSVGWADPWTNEQFF.